Listed below are T cell receptor beta chains from one sample, sequenced in a study of blood T cell repertoires in COVID-19. Clones were read by immunoSEQ multiplex PCR, and TCRdb kept only the in-frame ones, dropping some. This table holds 80,000 to 100,000 clones, nearly 95% found once. Source material: peripheral blood. The receptors originated from a human donor with active COVID-19. The donor label of this sample is uncertain. The CDR3 runs from the conserved cysteine through the conserved F or W. Fields, in order: D gene, V gene, J gene, clone size, CDR3 DNA, CDR3 protein. A D gene is named only where the DNA matches it firmly. Clone size, where shown, is once, few, many, or a class for clones that have expanded.

.	TRBV3-1/TRBV3-2	TRBJ2-5	.	TGTGCCAGCAGCCAAGGGAGTCTAGAGACCCAGTACTTC	CASSQGSLETQYF
TRBD1	TRBV4-1	TRBJ2-3	.	TGCGCCAGCAGCCAAGATTTAGCCGGACAGGGCACAGATACGCAGTATTTT	CASSQDLAGQGTDTQYF
TRBD2	TRBV11-2	TRBJ2-1	.	TGTGCCAGCAGCACGGGACTACCAGCGAATGAGCAGTTCTTC	CASSTGLPANEQFF
.	TRBV5-1	TRBJ2-1	.	TGCGCCAGCAGCCCCCCAACGGTTGAGCAGTTCTTC	CASSPPTVEQFF
.	TRBV4-3	TRBJ2-3	.	TGCGCCAGCAGCCAGGAGCGGAGGACAGACCTCACAGATACGCAGTATTTT	CASSQERRTDLTDTQYF
.	TRBV12-3/TRBV12-4	TRBJ2-5	.	TGTGCCAGCAGTTTCTTAGAGACCCAGTACTTC	CASSFLETQYF
.	TRBV3-1/TRBV3-2	TRBJ2-7	.	TGTGCCAGCAGCCTTAACTACGAGCAGTACTTC	CASSLNYEQYF
TRBD2	TRBV3-1/TRBV3-2	TRBJ2-7	once	TGTGCCAGCAGCCAGGGGACTAGCGGGAGGGGTTACGAGCAGTACTTC	CASSQGTSGRGYEQYF
.	TRBV5-1	TRBJ1-1	.	TGCGCCAGCAGCTTGGACAGGACCGATGGGACTGAAGCTTTCTTT	CASSLDRTDGTEAFF
TRBD2	TRBV4-3	TRBJ2-2	.	TGCGCCAGCAGCCAAGTCCTAGCGGGACGGGCCGGGGAGCTGTTTTTT	CASSQVLAGRAGELFF
.	TRBV7-9	TRBJ2-7	.	TGTGCCAGCAGCTTAGACTTTAACGAGCAGTACTTC	CASSLDFNEQYF
.	TRBV2	TRBJ1-2	.	TGTGCCAGCAGTGAGAACAAAGGGGGTAACTATGGCTACACCTTC	CASSENKGGNYGYTF
.	TRBV3-1/TRBV3-2	TRBJ1-3	.	TGTGCCAGCAGCCAAGATCTGAGAGGCTCTGGAAACACCATATATTTT	CASSQDLRGSGNTIYF